A selection of T cell receptor beta chains follows, all from one sample in a study of blood T cells in healthy people across ages. TCRdb reprocessed the 5' RACE reads via MiXCR and lists one record per CDR3 protein. The sample contains 900,000 to 950,000 distinct CDR3 sequences, 25% to 35% of which appear only once. The same sample was also studied in work on T cells of mothers and their children.

Material: blood. Receptors originate from a woman in her thirties or forties in good health. Both conserved end residues are part of each CDR3. A D gene is named only where the DNA matches it firmly. Size values are once, few and many counts, or a class for expanded clones, and some rows have none.

CDR3 length,D gene,clone size,V gene,J gene,CDR3 protein,CDR3 DNA
18,TRBD2,-,TRBV12-3/TRBV12-4,TRBJ2-5,CASRRGLAGRQYQETQYF,TGTGCCAGCAGGCGGGGACTAGCGGGGCGACAGTACCAAGAGACCCAGTACTTC
14,TRBD1,once,TRBV20-1,TRBJ2-1,CSARTGGRGNEQFF,TGCAGTGCTAGGACAGGGGGCCGTGGAAATGAGCAGTTCTTC
20,-,-,TRBV6-4,TRBJ1-3,CASSDGLASGVGFSGNTIYF,TGTGCCAGCAGTGACGGCTTGGCCTCAGGGGTCGGGTTCTCTGGAAACACCATATATTTT
13,-,few,TRBV2,TRBJ1-1,CASSVFLGTEAFF,TGTGCCAGCTCGGTTTTCTTGGGCACTGAAGCTTTCTTT
15,TRBD2,-,TRBV27,TRBJ2-7,CASSLNGGAPYEQYF,TGTGCCAGCAGTTTAAACGGGGGGGCTCCCTACGAGCAGTACTTC
14,-,few,TRBV7-2,TRBJ1-1,CASSPNSMNTEAFF,TGTGCCAGCAGCCCTAACAGTATGAACACTGAAGCTTTCTTT
14,-,-,TRBV12-3/TRBV12-4,TRBJ1-1,CASSLVGRMAEAFF,TGTGCCAGCAGTTTAGTGGGTCGTATGGCTGAAGCTTTCTTT
14,TRBD2,-,TRBV5-1,TRBJ2-7,CASRPGGATYEQYF,TGCGCCAGCAGACCGGGGGGGGCAACCTACGAGCAGTACTTC
13,-,many,TRBV6-4,TRBJ2-1,CASSAEGYNEQFF,TGTGCCAGCAGTGCAGAGGGCTACAATGAGCAGTTCTTC
14,-,few,TRBV28,TRBJ1-2,CASSLYRVRNGYTF,TGTGCCAGCAGTTTGTACAGGGTGAGGAATGGCTACACCTTC
19,TRBD2,-,TRBV5-1,TRBJ2-1,CASSLKWGGRGSSYNEQFF,TGCGCCAGCAGCCTCAAGTGGGGGGGTCGGGGGAGCTCCTACAATGAGCAGTTCTTC
17,TRBD2,few,TRBV20-1,TRBJ2-6,CSALSGGASTGANVLTF,TGCAGTGCTTTAAGCGGGGGGGCTTCTACTGGGGCCAACGTCCTGACTTTC
13,-,many,TRBV28,TRBJ2-7,CASTLGRTYEQYF,TGTGCCAGCACCCTGGGACGGACCTACGAGCAGTACTTC
14,TRBD2,-,TRBV20-1,TRBJ2-4,CSARALAGDNEQYF,TGCAGTGCTAGGGCCTTAGCGGGGGACAATGAGCAGTACTTC
15,TRBD1,few,TRBV9,TRBJ2-7,CASSRGDRDGNEQYF,TGTGCCAGCAGCAGGGGGGACAGGGACGGTAACGAGCAGTACTTC
14,TRBD2,many,TRBV15,TRBJ2-7,CATSRGRDYYEQYF,TGTGCCACCAGCAGAGGAAGGGACTACTACGAGCAGTACTTC
14,-,few,TRBV20-1,TRBJ2-3,CSAREGSGADTQYF,TGCAGTGCTAGAGAGGGTAGCGGTGCCGATACGCAGTATTTT
18,TRBD2,many,TRBV7-2,TRBJ2-5,CASSSLSTSGGAGETQYF,TGTGCCAGCAGCTCCCTGTCTACTAGCGGGGGGGCCGGGGAGACCCAGTACTTC
17,TRBD2,few,TRBV4-2,TRBJ2-1,CASSQASGAGGYNEQFF,TGTGCCAGCAGCCAAGCGAGCGGAGCGGGGGGCTACAATGAGCAGTTCTTC
14,-,-,TRBV7-2,TRBJ1-5,CASSLAGGVQPQHF,TGTGCCAGCAGCTTAGCTGGGGGTGTCCAGCCCCAGCATTTT
14,-,many,TRBV29-1,TRBJ2-1,CSVSVGSSYNEQFF,TGCAGCGTTTCAGTGGGTAGCTCCTACAATGAGCAGTTCTTC
15,-,-,TRBV12-3/TRBV12-4,TRBJ1-2,CASSFASSSSYGYTF,TGTGCCAGCAGTTTCGCTTCGTCTTCTTCGTATGGCTACACCTTC
12,-,many,TRBV6-2/TRBV6-3,TRBJ1-2,CASNRMGYGYTF,TGTGCCAGCAATCGAATGGGGTATGGCTACACCTTC
14,TRBD1,-,TRBV20-1,TRBJ2-5,CSAYSGTGTETQYF,TGCAGTGCTTACTCCGGGACAGGGACAGAGACCCAGTACTTC
14,TRBD2,-,TRBV20-1,TRBJ2-7,CSASYTPSSGEQYF,TGCAGTGCTAGTTACACTCCTTCTAGCGGCGAGCAGTACTTC
15,-,many,TRBV6-2/TRBV6-3,TRBJ2-1,CASSQSRGSYNEQFF,TGTGCCAGCAGTCAATCGAGGGGTTCCTACAATGAGCAGTTCTTC
13,TRBD1,few,TRBV28,TRBJ2-7,CASSIDRGDEQYF,TGTGCCAGCAGTATTGACAGGGGCGACGAGCAGTACTTC